The clone carrying this TCR beta chain was seen a single time. TCRdb's copy holds only in-frame clones and misses some; the assay was immunoSEQ multiplex PCR. The sample has roughly 190,000 clones, 70% to 80% seen once. The sample is drawn from a study of blood T cell repertoires in COVID-19. Turning to the study itself: Whether acute or convalescent, the COVID-19 samples came from the United States, Italy and Spain.

Per germline, CDR1 SGHRS and CDR2 YFSETQ. The CDR3 extends over 15 amino acids. V dropped 3 bases and J dropped 3 bases, with 16 bases sitting between them. Sequencing was performed on peripheral blood. The sequence was obtained from a woman in her 50s with acute or convalescent COVID-19. The rearrangement joins TRBV5-1 to TRBJ2-7; D is possibly TRBD2 (6 bases). CDR3: CASSSSGLTYYEQYF. CDR3 sequence (DNA): TGCGCCAGCAGCTCTTCCGGACTAACTTACTACGAGCAGTACTTC.